Below are 14 T cell receptor beta chains sequenced from a single sample in a study of PD-1 blockade in mismatch repair-deficient tumors (dated by TCRdb to 2015 to 2018). The receptor library was made with the immunoSEQ multiplex PCR assay. TCRdb provides this immuneACCESS table in a form limited to in-frame rearrangements. Some clones are lacking; in checked studies, under half of them reflect an unresolved V gene, and why the rest are absent is not known. A total of tens of thousands of clones appear in this sample, over 70% of them only once. Around 2.6% of the sample rests with the top ten. The time point label, read with the paper, signifies: peripheral blood 12 weeks after first pembrolizumab dose. The sequenced sample was peripheral blood, obtained 12 weeks after starting pembrolizumab. These receptors came from an adult with mismatch repair-deficient cancer.

The chain couples TRBV5-1 to TRBJ2-2, with D unclear. The CDR3 runs 13 residues. Trimming stripped 3 bases from V and 0 bases from J, with 3 bases between. Germline CDR1 is SGHRS and CDR2 is YFSETQ. In DNA, the CDR3 is TGCGCCAGCAGCTCAACGAACACCGGGGAGCTGTTTTTT. It encodes CASSSTNTGELFF.

The chain combines TRBV19 with TRBJ2-2; D might be TRBD1 or TRBD2, each matching 5 bases. CDR1 and CDR2 from the germline V gene are LNHDA and SQIVND (reference sequence). CDR3 length: 14 residues. The ends were cut back, 5 bases at V and 2 bases at J, with 9 bases in the middle. CDR3 residues: CASSWDGNTGELFF. In DNA form, the CDR3 reads TGTGCCAGTAGTTGGGACGGAAACACCGGGGAGCTGTTTTTT.

This chain uses TRBV10-1 with TRBJ2-3, with a possible D match to TRBD2 (6 bases). This CDR3 region has 16 residues. Germline V CDR1 and CDR2: WNHNN, SYGVQD (reference sequence). V was shortened by 3 bases and J by 1 base, with 14 bases between the two germline ends. CDR3 sequence reads: CASSDIGSTRTDTQYF. The CDR3 DNA is TGCGCCAGCAGTGATATCGGGAGTACCCGCACAGATACGCAGTATTTT.

The J gene is TRBJ2-5, the V gene TRBV7-9; 14 nucleotides agree with TRBD2. The CDR3 loop spans 17 amino acids. After removal of 9 bases from V and 0 bases from J, the junction contained 9 bases not matched to a gene. Germline V gene sequence: CDR1 SEHNR, CDR2 FQNEAQ (reference sequence). CDR3 nucleotides: TGTGCCAGTGGGACTAGCGGGAGTATCGGGTACCAAGAGACCCAGTACTTC. Translation gives CASGTSGSIGYQETQYF.

The V and J genes are TRBV7-3 and TRBJ2-2, with 9 bases lining up with TRBD2. J was trimmed by 5 bases and V by 4 bases; bases with no gene match: 2. CDR1 SGHTA and CDR2 FQGTGA come from the germline V gene. The CDR3 length is 14 residues. The CDR3 region has the DNA TGTGCCAGCAGCTCGCTAGCGGGAACCGGGGAGCTGTTTTTT. The encoded protein is CASSSLAGTGELFF.

The chain has TRBV5-1 and TRBJ2-1, with D tentatively TRBD1 or TRBD2 (7 bases each). CDR1 is SGHRS and CDR2 is YFSETQ in the germline V gene. The ends were cut back, 4 bases at V and 10 bases at J, with 18 bases in the middle. The CDR3 is made up of 14 amino acids. CDR3 sequence reads: CASSRDRGGEEQFF. CDR3 bases: TGCGCCAGCAGCCGGGACAGAGGGGGGGAAGAGCAGTTCTTC.

This clone was observed once. The genes are TRBV10-2 and TRBJ2-2; D is unresolved. The CDR3 totals 15 residues. Germline CDR1 and CDR2: WSHSY and SAAADI. V shed 6 bases and J shed 0 bases, with 11 bases lying between them. As DNA, the CDR3 is TGCGCCAGCAGGCCCGCGGCACCGAACACCGGGGAGCTGTTTTTT. This encodes CASRPAAPNTGELFF.

The chain combines TRBV5-1 with TRBJ2-3; TRBD2 is a possible D gene (6 bases). The CDR3 totals 13 residues. CDR1 SGHRS and CDR2 YFSETQ come from the germline V gene. V gave up 3 bases and J gave up 4 bases, with 9 bases separating them. The CDR3: CASSSWGADTQYF. CDR3 nucleotides: TGCGCCAGCAGCTCCTGGGGGGCAGATACGCAGTATTTT.

This chain connects TRBV20-1 to TRBJ2-7; 7 bases align to TRBD1. Trimming took 5 bases from V and 5 from J; bases not matched to a gene: 3. Germline V lookup: CDR1 DFQATT, CDR2 SNEGSKA (reference sequence). The CDR3 has 11 amino acids. DNA of the CDR3: TGCAGTGCTCGACAGGGCCACGAGCAGTACTTC. Translation gives CSARQGHEQYF.

The gene calls are TRBV7-9 and TRBJ1-4; the match to TRBD1 covers 9 bases. The CDR3 is 15 amino acids. The junction had 6 bases not matched to a gene; V was cut back by 5 bases and J by 5 bases. Germline loops: CDR1 SEHNR, CDR2 FQNEAQ (reference sequence). CDR3 amino acids: CASSRDRVANEKLFF. CDR3 nucleotides: TGTGCCAGCAGCCGGGACAGGGTCGCCAATGAAAAACTGTTTTTT.

The rearrangement joins TRBV7-9 to TRBJ1-1, with D unresolved. The CDR3 length is 11 residues. Trimming pared 7 bases from V and 4 bases from J, leaving 7 bases between. From germline, CDR1 is SEHNR and CDR2 FQNEAQ (reference sequence). CDR3 nucleotides: TGTGCCAGCATTTTCGGCACTGAAGCTTTCTTT. This codes for CASIFGTEAFF.

The rearrangement links TRBV10-3 to TRBJ1-1; possibly TRBD1 for D (5 bases). CDR3 length: 15 amino acids. Trimming removed 6 bases from V and 3 bases from J, with 17 bases in between. Germline V gene data show CDR1 as ENHRY and CDR2 as SYGVKD. DNA for the CDR3: TGTGCCATCAGACAGACGGGGCTCGGTGACACTGAAGCTTTCTTT. Its translation: CAIRQTGLGDTEAFF.

The chain couples TRBV29-1 to TRBJ2-5; D possibly matches TRBD1 or TRBD2 (5 bases each). The germline V gene has CDR1 SQVTM and CDR2 ANQGSEA. The CDR3 consists of 16 residues. DNA for the CDR3: TGCAGTGTTCCCCATCCAGGGACCCCCCGGAGAGAGACCCAGTACTTC. Its protein is CSVPHPGTPRRETQYF.

V usage is TRBV6-5 and J usage is TRBJ2-7, with 7 bases lining up with TRBD2. Germline CDR1 is MNHEY and CDR2 is SVGAGI. CDR3 length: 12 amino acids. The J segment lost 5 bases and the V segment lost 4 bases, leaving 2 bases of the junction unmatched. This CDR3 reads CASSLGGDEQYF. CDR3 DNA sequence: TGTGCCAGCAGTTTGGGGGGGGACGAGCAGTACTTC.